Listed below are T cell receptor beta chains from one sample, sequenced in a study of human T cells and chemical hapten exposure. One entry per CDR3 protein, called by TCRdb with MiXCR from the RACE reads. This table holds around 260,000 distinct CDR3 sequences, approximately 8.6% found once. The sequencing used whole blood, collected in connection with sensitization to the hapten diphenylcyclopropenone (DPC). The receptors here all came from a woman between 35 and 50 years old with alopecia areata. Some clones in this sample may be carry-over from other donors' samples. Both conserved end residues are part of each CDR3. The order of the fields is J gene, D gene, V gene, clone size, CDR3 DNA, CDR3 protein. The D gene is left open where the match is weak. Clone size is stated in some rows and not others, as once, few, many or a class when expanded.

TRBJ2-4 TRBD2 TRBV20-1 NA TGCAGTGCTAAGACTAGCGGGATGAAAAACATTCAGTACTTC CSAKTSGMKNIQYF
TRBJ1-4 NA TRBV12-3/TRBV12-4 few TGTGCCAGCAGCCTCAGACAGAGCACTAATGAAAAACTGTTTTTT CASSLRQSTNEKLFF
TRBJ2-3 NA TRBV5-1 NA TGCGCCAGCAGCTTGGATGCGGGAAGGGGAGATACGCAGTATTTT CASSLDAGRGDTQYF
TRBJ2-3 TRBD2 TRBV27 many TGTGCCAGCAGTCCTATAGCGGGATGGGTCACAGATACGCAGTATTTT CASSPIAGWVTDTQYF
TRBJ2-7 TRBD2 TRBV7-6 NA TGTGCCAGCAGCCAAGTAGCGGGAGGCCACTCTACCTTTCCCTACGAGCAGTACTTC CASSQVAGGHSTFPYEQYF
TRBJ2-7 TRBD1 TRBV28 few TGTGCCAGCAGTTTCCAGGGGGCATACCCCTCCTACGAGCAGTACTTC CASSFQGAYPSYEQYF
TRBJ2-2 TRBD2 TRBV29-1 many TGCAGCGTTGATAGCGGGAGCAACACCGGGGAGCTGTTTTTT CSVDSGSNTGELFF
TRBJ2-3 NA TRBV6-2/TRBV6-3 NA TGTGCCAGCAGCAGCTCCCCGTCCCGGACAGATACGCAGTATTTT CASSSSPSRTDTQYF
TRBJ2-2 NA TRBV10-3 many TGTGCCATCAGTGGCGGGGGCGACCCCCGCACCGGGGAGCTGTTTTTT CAISGGGDPRTGELFF
TRBJ2-7 TRBD2 TRBV9 many TGTGCCAGCAGCGAGAACAGCGGGAGTGGTTCCGAGCAGTACTTC CASSENSGSGSEQYF
TRBJ1-5 TRBD1 TRBV12-3/TRBV12-4 few TGTGCCAGCAGCCAATCCGGGACAGGGGACAATCAGCCCCAGCATTTT CASSQSGTGDNQPQHF
TRBJ2-3 NA TRBV9 few TGTGCCAGCAGCGTAGGCAACTGGCGACTTACAGATACGCAGTATTTT CASSVGNWRLTDTQYF
TRBJ2-1 NA TRBV9 many TGTGCCAGCAGCGTAGACGCGGGGACAGCATACAATGAGCAGTTCTTC CASSVDAGTAYNEQFF
TRBJ2-3 NA TRBV7-9 few TGTGCCAGCAGCTTTGTGGGATTCACAGATACGCAGTATTTT CASSFVGFTDTQYF
TRBJ1-2 TRBD1 TRBV29-1 few TGTTCGACAGGGCAGTCGTTCGGCTACACCTTC CSTGQSFGYTF
TRBJ1-4 NA TRBV5-6 NA TGTGCCAGCAGCCCGGCCCCAGGGCTTAATGAAAAACTGTTTTTT CASSPAPGLNEKLFF
TRBJ1-1 NA TRBV10-3 few TGTGCCATCAGTGAGGGGGGACAGAACACTGAAGCTTTCTTT CAISEGGQNTEAFF
TRBJ2-7 TRBD1 TRBV4-3 NA TGCGCCAGCGGCAGGGACAGGGGTTACGAGCAGTACTTC CASGRDRGYEQYF
TRBJ2-7 TRBD2 TRBV10-3 NA TGTGCCATCAGTTCCCGGACTAGCGGCTCCTACGAGCAGTACTTC CAISSRTSGSYEQYF
TRBJ1-3 NA TRBV3-1 few TGTGCCAGCAGCCAAGAGTCTCAGCGAGGAAACACCATATATTTT CASSQESQRGNTIYF
TRBJ2-7 NA TRBV5-6 few TGTGCCAGCAGCTTGGGACTAGACCGTTACGAGCAGTACTTC CASSLGLDRYEQYF
TRBJ2-3 NA TRBV20-1 NA TGCAGTGCTAAGACGCCAGGGGGCACAGATACGCAGTATTTT CSAKTPGGTDTQYF
TRBJ2-2 NA TRBV29-1 few TGCAGCGTTAGAGGGGGGCCCGGGGAGCTGTTTTTT CSVRGGPGELFF
TRBJ2-1 NA TRBV6-2/TRBV6-3 few TGTGCCAGCAGTTACTCTAGCGGATTATACAATGAGCAGTTCTTC CASSYSSGLYNEQFF
TRBJ2-3 NA TRBV6-5 few TGTGCCAGCAGGCGGGAGTTGGACCCATTAAGGGGGGATACGCAGTATTTT CASRRELDPLRGDTQYF
TRBJ2-7 TRBD1 TRBV29-1 few TGCAGCGCAGGGGGTTCCTACGAGCAGTACTTC CSAGGSYEQYF
TRBJ2-1 TRBD2 TRBV20-1 many TGCAGTGCTCCAGGACTAGCGGGATATAGTGAGCAGTTCTTC CSAPGLAGYSEQFF
TRBJ2-7 NA TRBV5-1 few TGCGCCAGCAGCCCCGCGACGGGTTACGACGAGCAGTACTTC CASSPATGYDEQYF
TRBJ2-2 TRBD1 TRBV12-3/TRBV12-4 NA TGTGCCAGCAGCGTAGGGACAGGACGGACCGGGGAGCTGTTTTTT CASSVGTGRTGELFF
TRBJ2-3 NA TRBV7-9 few TGTGCCAGCAGCCCCCTCGGTGGCACAGATACGCAGTATTTT CASSPLGGTDTQYF
TRBJ2-5 TRBD2 TRBV11-3 NA TGTGCCAGCAGCCCTGGGGGGACTAGCGGAGAGACCCAGTACTTC CASSPGGTSGETQYF
TRBJ2-7 NA TRBV28 NA TGTGCCAGCAGTTTTTCCTCCTCCATTTACGAGCAGTACTTC CASSFSSSIYEQYF
TRBJ2-2 NA TRBV11-3 NA TGTGCCAGCAGTCTCAGGGCTACGAACACCGGGGAGCTGTTTTTT CASSLRATNTGELFF
TRBJ1-1 NA TRBV18 many TGTGCCAGCAGCCCGGGACAGAACACTGAAGCTTTCTTT CASSPGQNTEAFF
TRBJ2-7 NA TRBV4-1 NA TGCGCCAGCAGCCAAGCTCTTACAGTGACGGGCGAGCAGTACTTC CASSQALTVTGEQYF
TRBJ2-1 TRBD2 TRBV27 NA TGTGCCAGCAGTTTATCGTTGACTAGCGGGTACAATGAGCAGTTCTTC CASSLSLTSGYNEQFF
TRBJ1-4 NA TRBV12-3/TRBV12-4 many TGTGCCAGCAGACCACAACCGGGCCTCCCCACAACTAATGAAAAACTGTTTTTT CASRPQPGLPTTNEKLFF
TRBJ2-5 TRBD1 TRBV7-2 NA TGTGCCAGCAGCCCGGACAGGGGGCGGGAGACCCAGTACTTC CASSPDRGRETQYF
TRBJ2-2 NA TRBV7-8 few TGTGCCAGCAGCTTATTGACAGTGGATACCGGGGAGCTGTTTTTT CASSLLTVDTGELFF
TRBJ2-4 NA TRBV29-1 few TGCAGCGTCGTCCGGGGGCGAGCCAAAAACATTCAGTACTTC CSVVRGRAKNIQYF
TRBJ2-7 NA TRBV6-1 few TGTGCCAGCAGTGTAGAAGCAGTGCAGTACTTC CASSVEAVQYF
TRBJ2-1 NA TRBV5-1 NA TGCGCCAGCAGCTTGGGGATCGGACAGTTAGGAAATGAGCAGTTCTTC CASSLGIGQLGNEQFF
TRBJ2-7 TRBD2 TRBV7-9 few TGTGCCAGCAGTTTGGTTGGCGGGAGGACCAACGAGCAGTACTTC CASSLVGGRTNEQYF
TRBJ1-4 NA TRBV2 few TGTGCCAGCAGTGATCGGGGGCCTGGGACTAATGAAAAACTGTTTTTT CASSDRGPGTNEKLFF
TRBJ2-7 NA TRBV6-2/TRBV6-3 few TGTGCCAGCTTTAGCGCTACCTCCTACGAGCAGTACTTC CASFSATSYEQYF
TRBJ2-3 TRBD2 TRBV20-1 few TGCAGTGCTAGGGGGAGGGGCCCAGATACGCAGTATTTT CSARGRGPDTQYF
TRBJ2-7 NA TRBV20-1 many TGCAGTGCTAGGGAATCCAGCCCCTACGAGCAGTACTTC CSARESSPYEQYF
TRBJ2-1 NA TRBV20-1 few TGCAGTGCTCCCAGGGCCCTTTCAAATGAGCAGTTCTTC CSAPRALSNEQFF
TRBJ2-7 NA TRBV29-1 few TGCAGCGTTGGAAGGACAGCCGGCTCCTACGAGCAGTACTTC CSVGRTAGSYEQYF
TRBJ2-5 NA TRBV2 few TGTGCCAGCGGGAGAGGTGAGGCAGAGACCCAGTACTTC CASGRGEAETQYF
TRBJ2-1 TRBD2 TRBV20-1 few TGCAGTGCTAGAAACTGGACTAGCCATGAGCAGTTCTTC CSARNWTSHEQFF
TRBJ1-1 NA TRBV5-1 NA TGCGCCAGCAGCTTGGGGGTAACAGGGATTTACACTGAAGCTTTCTTT CASSLGVTGIYTEAFF
TRBJ2-3 NA TRBV28 few TGTGCCAGCCTTCTCTCCGGCACAGATACGCAGTATTTT CASLLSGTDTQYF
TRBJ1-2 NA TRBV27 few TGTGCCAGCAGTTTTTCGATATTTAGCTATGGCTACACCTTC CASSFSIFSYGYTF
TRBJ1-1 TRBD1 TRBV7-6 NA TGTGCCAGCAGCTTGGGGACAGGGGGTACAACTGAAGCTTTCTTT CASSLGTGGTTEAFF